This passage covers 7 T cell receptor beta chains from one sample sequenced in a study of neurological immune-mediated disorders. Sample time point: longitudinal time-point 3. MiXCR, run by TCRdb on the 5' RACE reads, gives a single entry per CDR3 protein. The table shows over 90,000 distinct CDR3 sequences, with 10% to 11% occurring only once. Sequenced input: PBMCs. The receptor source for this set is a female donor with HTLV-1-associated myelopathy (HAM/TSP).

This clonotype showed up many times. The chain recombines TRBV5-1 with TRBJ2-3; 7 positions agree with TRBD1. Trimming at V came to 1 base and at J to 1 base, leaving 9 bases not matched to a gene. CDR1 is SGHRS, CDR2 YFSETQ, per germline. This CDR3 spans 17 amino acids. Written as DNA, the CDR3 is TGCGCCAGCAGCTTGCCTGAGGGGGCGCGGCGCACAGATACGCAGTATTTT. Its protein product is CASSLPEGARRTDTQYF.

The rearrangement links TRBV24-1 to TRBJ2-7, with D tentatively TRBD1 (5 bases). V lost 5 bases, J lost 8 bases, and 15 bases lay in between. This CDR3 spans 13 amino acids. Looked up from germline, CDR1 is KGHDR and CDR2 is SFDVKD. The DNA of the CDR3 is TGTGCCACCAGTGTGGCAGGGAATAACCAGCAGTACTTC. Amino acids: CATSVAGNNQQYF.

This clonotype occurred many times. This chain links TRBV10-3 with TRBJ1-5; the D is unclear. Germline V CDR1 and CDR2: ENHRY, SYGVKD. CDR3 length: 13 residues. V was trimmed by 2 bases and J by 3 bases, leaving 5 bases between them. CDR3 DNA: TGTGCCATCAGTGAGAAGGTCAATCAGCCCCAGCATTTT. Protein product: CAISEKVNQPQHF.

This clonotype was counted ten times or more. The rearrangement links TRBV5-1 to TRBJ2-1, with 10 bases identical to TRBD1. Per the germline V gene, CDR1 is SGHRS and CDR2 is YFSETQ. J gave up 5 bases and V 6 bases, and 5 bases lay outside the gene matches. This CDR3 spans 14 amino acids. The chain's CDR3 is CASTLGQGDNEQFF. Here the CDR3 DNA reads TGCGCCAGCACGCTAGGACAGGGGGACAATGAGCAGTTCTTC.

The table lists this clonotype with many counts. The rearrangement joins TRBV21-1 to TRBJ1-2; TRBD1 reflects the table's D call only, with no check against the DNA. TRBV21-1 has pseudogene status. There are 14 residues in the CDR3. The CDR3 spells CASSGRTNTAGYTF. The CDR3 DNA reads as TGTGCCAGCAGCGGACGGACAAATACGGCTGGCTACACCTTC.

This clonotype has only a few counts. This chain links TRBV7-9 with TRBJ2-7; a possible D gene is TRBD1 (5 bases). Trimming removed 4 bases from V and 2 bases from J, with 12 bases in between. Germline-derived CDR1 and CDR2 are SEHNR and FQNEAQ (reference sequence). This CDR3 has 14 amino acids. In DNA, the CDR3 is TGTGCCAGCAGCTCCCCCCCAGGGACCTACGAGCAGTACTTC. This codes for CASSSPPGTYEQYF.

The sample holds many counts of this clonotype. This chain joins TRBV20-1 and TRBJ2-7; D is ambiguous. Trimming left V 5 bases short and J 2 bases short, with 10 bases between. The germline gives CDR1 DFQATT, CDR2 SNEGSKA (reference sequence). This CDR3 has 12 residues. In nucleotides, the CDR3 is TGCAGTGCTCGAAAGGGCGCCTACGAGCAGTACTTC. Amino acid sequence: CSARKGAYEQYF.